The clone carrying this T cell receptor (beta chain) was found many times. What it binds is not known. RNA transcripts yielded amplified TCR beta CDR3 regions. The TCR CDR3 first-round RT-PCR relied on the HTBI primer set. Using its own MiXCR run on the multiplex PCR reads, TCRdb lists one record per CDR3 protein. The top ten clones hold about 11% of a sample with 530,000 or so distinct CDR3 sequences, roughly a quarter of them seen once. This sample is drawn from a study of T cells in Graves' hyperthyroidism and ophthalmopathy. The study's findings and limits: Most thyroid clonotypes with frequency above 0.001 were detected in blood. The model's output predicted ophthalmopathy at a median of 6.5 months prior to onset.

Out of roughly 10 ml of fresh peripheral blood came the PBMCs. Germline V CDR1 and CDR2: LNHNV, YYDKDF (reference sequence). There are 14 residues in the CDR3. V gave up 4 bases and J gave up 6 bases; unmatched junction bases: 5. The chain combines TRBV15 with TRBJ1-5; 8 nucleotides align to TRBD1. The TCR sequence derives from a woman in her thirties with Graves' ophthalmopathy. The sample consisted of blood. CDR3 protein: CATSTTGEGQPQHF. Here the CDR3 DNA reads TGTGCCACCAGCACGACAGGGGAGGGTCAGCCCCAGCATTTT.